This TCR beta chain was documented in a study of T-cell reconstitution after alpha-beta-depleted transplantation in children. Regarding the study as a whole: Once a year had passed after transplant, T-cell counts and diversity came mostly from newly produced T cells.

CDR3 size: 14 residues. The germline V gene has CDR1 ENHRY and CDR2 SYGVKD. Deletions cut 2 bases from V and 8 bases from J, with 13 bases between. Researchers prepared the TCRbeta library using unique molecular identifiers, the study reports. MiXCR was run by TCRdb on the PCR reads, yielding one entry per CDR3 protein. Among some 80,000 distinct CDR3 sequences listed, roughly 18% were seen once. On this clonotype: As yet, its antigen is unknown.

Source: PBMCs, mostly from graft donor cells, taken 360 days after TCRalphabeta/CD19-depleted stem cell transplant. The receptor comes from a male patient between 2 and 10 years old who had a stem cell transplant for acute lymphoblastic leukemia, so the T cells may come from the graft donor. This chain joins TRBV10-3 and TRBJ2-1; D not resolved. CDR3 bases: TGTGCCATCAGTGAGGCCCCTACGACCCATGAGCAGTTCTTC. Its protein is CAISEAPTTHEQFF.